This T cell receptor beta chain appears in the sequencing data of a study of blood T cell repertoires in COVID-19. Turning to the study itself: PBMCs, B-cell-depleted T cells, or T cells provided the cDNA or gDNA that made up the material.

The CDR3 spans 11 residues. CDR1 and CDR2 (germline): MGHDK, SYGVNS. With 1 base removed from V and 7 bases from J, the gap between germline ends came to 4 bases. Methods used by the authors: Reference gene primers were amplified, and this amplification served to estimate nucleated cell counts. Sequencing used immunoSEQ multiplex PCR; TCRdb keeps in-frame clones, though not all of them. That table supplies the V and J calls and clone size; D and trimming were determined from the DNA. There are 200,000 to 250,000 clones in the sample; around 88% occur only once, and 1.5% lies in the top ten. Sequences were obtained from peripheral blood. The clonotype originates from a man in his late teens or twenties with active or convalescent COVID-19. The chain links TRBV25-1 to TRBJ1-2; no firm D call. The CDR3 DNA reads TGTGCCAGCAGTGAATTCGGTGGCTACACCTTC. Protein sequence: CASSEFGGYTF.